This TCR beta chain was sequenced in a study of cytomegalovirus exposure and HLA in healthy donors. This clone turned up a few times. Primers included in the PCR were 60 Vbeta and 13 Jbeta primers. TCRdb keeps only in-frame clones here, not all; method: immunoSEQ multiplex PCR. The table has more than 20,000 clones, approximately 79% seen once. This CDR3 has 14 residues. CDR1 and CDR2 (germline): KGHSH, LQKENI. The V end lost 1 base, the J end lost 5 bases, and 8 bases lay between the germline ends. The source is a male donor in good health and CMV-seronegative. The chain joins TRBV18 to TRBJ1-4, with D perhaps matching TRBD1 (5 bases). The sequenced sample was PBMCs. The CDR3, as DNA: TGTGCCAGCTCACCACAGGAGGGGAATGAAAAACTGTTTTTT. Its protein product is CASSPQEGNEKLFF.